These 29 T cell receptor beta chains share one sample of origin, sequenced in a study of control samples from healthy donors and cancer patients. Here immunoSEQ multiplex PCR was the method, and the copy in TCRdb shows in-frame clones only, minus some. The sample shows 80,000 to 100,000 clones, 85% to 90% of them seen only once. Sequencing was performed on blood. The receptors derive from a man aged 25 to 45 in good health.

This clone was counted once. The chain employs TRBV12-3 or TRBV12-4 and TRBJ2-2; D is undetermined. This CDR3 has 12 amino acids. Trimming cost V 8 bases and J 6 bases, with 10 bases left between them. The CDR3 loop is CASRDFPGELFF. As DNA, the CDR3 is TGTGCCAGCCGCGATTTCCCCGGGGAGCTGTTTTTT.

This clone is medium-sized in the sample. V gene TRBV27 combines with J gene TRBJ1-4; 10 bases map to TRBD1. The CDR3 contains 16 residues. Germline trimming cut 4 bases from V and 8 bases from J; bases unmatched to any gene: 10. Germline V gene lookup returns CDR1 MNHEY and CDR2 SMNVEV (reference sequence). This chain's CDR3 is CASSSPSGTGVEKLFF. CDR3 coding DNA: TGTGCCAGCAGTTCCCCCTCCGGGACAGGGGTGGAAAAACTGTTTTTT.

This chain joins TRBV9 and TRBJ2-1; 12 nucleotides align to TRBD2. The CDR3 spans 18 residues. V gave up 0 bases and J gave up 1 base; unmatched junction bases: 5. Germline CDR1 is SGDLS and CDR2 is YYNGEE. CDR3 residues: CASSVALAGGNSYNEQFF. The CDR3 bases are TGTGCCAGCAGCGTAGCCCTAGCGGGAGGGAATTCCTACAATGAGCAGTTCTTC. The entire variable domain, with the rest obtained from reference TRBV9 and TRBJ2-1, is as follows: DSGVTQTPKHLITATGQRVTLRCSPRSGDLSVYWYQQSLDQGLQFLIQYYNGEERAKGNILERFSAQQFPDLHSELNLSSLELGDSALYFCASSVALAGGNSYNEQFFGPGTRLTVL.

V is TRBV19 and J is TRBJ1-5; D gene unclear. The CDR3 totals 13 residues. The V gene lost 6 bases and the J gene lost 4 bases, with 10 bases spanning the gap. Germline V gene sequence: CDR1 LNHDA, CDR2 SQIVND (reference sequence). Here the CDR3 reads CASSDQINQPQHF. The CDR3 coding sequence is TGTGCCAGTAGCGATCAAATAAATCAGCCCCAGCATTTT. Full variable domain (outside the CDR3, taken from reference TRBV19 and TRBJ1-5): DGGITQSPKYLFRKEGQNVTLSCEQNLNHDAMYWYRQDPGQGLRLIYYSQIVNDFQKGDIAEGYSVSREKKESFPLTVTSAQKNPTAFYLCASSDQINQPQHFGDGTRLSIL.

This chain joins TRBV3-1 (or the pseudogene TRBV3-2) and TRBJ1-5; D unclear. The germline V and J ends were trimmed by 3 bases and 7 bases, with 7 bases remaining between them. Germline V CDR1 and CDR2: LGHDT, YNNKEL (reference sequence). This CDR3 spans 12 amino acids. CDR3 amino acids: CASSQGNQPQHF. The CDR3 DNA reads as TGTGCCAGCAGCCAGGGGAACCAGCCCCAGCATTTT.

The chain uses TRBV18 and TRBJ2-7; 8 bases align to TRBD2. Germline trimming cut 3 bases from V and 3 bases from J; bases unmatched to any gene: 16. This CDR3 has 18 amino acids. From germline, CDR1 is KGHSH and CDR2 LQKENI. CDR3 nucleotides: TGTGCCAGCTCACCGAAAGCGCTAGCGGGCGGGAGGAACTACGAGCAGTACTTC. As protein: CASSPKALAGGRNYEQYF.

V gene TRBV28 combines with J gene TRBJ2-5, with D possibly matching TRBD2 (5 bases). This CDR3 comprises 14 residues. V was shortened by 9 bases and J by 2 bases, with 16 bases between the two germline ends. Germline CDR1 is MDHEN and CDR2 is SYDVKM. The CDR3 is CARGTGKQQETQYF. CDR3 DNA sequence: TGTGCCAGGGGCACCGGGAAACAACAAGAGACCCAGTACTTC.

The chain links TRBV7-3 to TRBJ2-1, with 14 nucleotides matching TRBD2. Germline V gene data show CDR1 as SGHTA and CDR2 as FQGTGA. Losses at the gene ends were 4 bases for V and 5 bases for J; bases not matched to a gene: 1. CDR3 length: 15 residues. CDR3: CASSSGLAGDNEQFF. The CDR3 DNA reads as TGTGCCAGCAGCTCGGGACTAGCGGGAGACAATGAGCAGTTCTTC.

V and J are TRBV27 and TRBJ2-4, with D unresolved. V was trimmed by 2 bases and J by 7 bases, leaving 15 bases between them. The germline V gene encodes CDR1 MNHEY and CDR2 SMNVEV (reference sequence). This CDR3 is 15 amino acids long. The CDR3 DNA sequence: TGTGCCAGCAGTTTAGTGTCAGGCGTCGGGAACATTCAGTACTTC. It is translated as CASSLVSGVGNIQYF.

The CDR3 protein is CARPPGLAGVPPTDTQYF. Written as DNA, the CDR3 is TGTGCCAGACCTCCGGGACTAGCGGGAGTGCCCCCCACAGATACGCAGTATTTT. The J gene is TRBJ2-3, the V gene TRBV19; 14 bases are shared with TRBD2. The germline CDR1 and CDR2 sequences are LNHDA and SQIVND (reference sequence). The CDR3 is 18 residues long. V lost 9 bases and J lost 2; bases outside the gene matches: 13.

The chain has TRBV2 and TRBJ1-3; TRBD1 matches at 8 bases. With 1 base clipped from V and 4 bases from J, the junction kept 3 bases outside the gene matches. The CDR3 extends over 15 amino acids. Germline CDR1 SNHLY, CDR2 FYNNEI. The CDR3 loop reads CASSEDRGSGNTIYF. In DNA form, the CDR3 reads TGTGCCAGCAGTGAAGACAGGGGGTCCGGAAACACCATATATTTT.

The V and J genes are TRBV6-1 and TRBJ2-7, with TRBD1 identical over 9 bases. Per the germline V gene, CDR1 is MNHNS and CDR2 is SASEGT. The CDR3 contains 15 residues. V lost 2 bases, J lost 2 bases, and 4 bases stayed unmatched. CDR3 bases: TGTGCCAGCAGTGAACTGGGGACAGGGACCTACGAGCAGTACTTC. The encoded protein is CASSELGTGTYEQYF.

This clone was counted once. The chain joins TRBV9 to TRBJ1-4, with D possibly matching TRBD1 (5 bases). V gave up 3 bases and J gave up 4 bases, with 19 bases separating them. CDR3 length: 17 residues. Germline V gives CDR1 SGDLS, CDR2 YYNGEE. The CDR3 sequence: CASSESTRGAVNEKLFF. In DNA form, the CDR3 reads TGTGCCAGCAGCGAGAGCACCCGAGGGGCGGTTAATGAAAAACTGTTTTTT.

V and J are TRBV4-1 and TRBJ2-3; the match to TRBD2 covers 16 bases. The CDR3 totals 17 residues. V lost 4 bases and J lost 3; bases outside the gene matches: 4. CDR1 and CDR2 from the germline V gene are MGHRA and YSYEKL. The CDR3, as DNA: TGCGCCAGCAGCCGATCGGGACTAGCGGGAGGGACAGATACGCAGTATTTT. Its translation: CASSRSGLAGGTDTQYF.

This sequence joins TRBV29-1 and TRBJ1-1, with a weak D call TRBD1 (6 bases). V shed 3 bases and J shed 1 base, with 18 bases lying between them. CDR1 SQVTM and CDR2 ANQGSEA come from the germline V gene. CDR3 length: 16 amino acids. The CDR3 sequence is CSVDYLRTEQNTEAFF. CDR3 nucleotide sequence: TGCAGCGTTGATTATCTTAGGACAGAACAGAACACTGAAGCTTTCTTT.

The chain links TRBV11-3 to TRBJ1-3; D remains ambiguous. Germline V gives CDR1 SGHNT, CDR2 YENEEA. The V and J ends lost 0 bases and 0 bases respectively, with 9 bases between them. The length of the CDR3 is 16 residues. The CDR3 loop reads CASSLDWFSSGNTIYF. DNA of the CDR3: TGTGCCAGCAGCTTAGATTGGTTCAGCTCTGGAAACACCATATATTTT.

V usage is TRBV5-4 and J usage is TRBJ2-3; D gene uncertain. Germline-derived CDR1 and CDR2 are SGHNT and YYREEE (reference sequence). The V end was cut by 1 base, the J end by 2 bases, with 5 bases between. There are 13 residues in the CDR3. The CDR3: CASSLNPTDTQYF. Written as DNA, the CDR3 is TGTGCCAGCAGCTTGAATCCCACAGATACGCAGTATTTT.

The chain uses TRBV30 and TRBJ1-5; D gene uncertain. The CDR3 has 12 amino acids. Germline V gene sequence: CDR1 GTSNPN, CDR2 SVGIG (reference sequence). V dropped 0 bases and J dropped 5 bases, with 5 bases sitting between them. DNA of the CDR3: TGTGCCTGGAGTGTATCCGATCAGCCCCAGCATTTT. Amino acid sequence: CAWSVSDQPQHF.

The chain employs TRBV27 and TRBJ2-1; weak D call: TRBD2 (6 bases). Trimming took 6 bases from V and 6 from J, leaving 21 bases between them. The CDR3 sequence is 16 residues long. CDR1 MNHEY and CDR2 SMNVEV come from the germline V gene (reference sequence). In DNA form, the CDR3 reads TGTGCCAGCAGGGAGACGGGGGTAGCGGCTCTCAATGAGCAGTTCTTC. This sequence encodes CASRETGVAALNEQFF.

The chain carries TRBV11-1 and TRBJ2-1; D may match TRBD1 or TRBD2 (5 bases each). CDR1 SGHAT and CDR2 FQDESV come from the germline V gene (reference sequence). V lost 1 base and J 8 bases, leaving 6 bases between the germline ends. The CDR3 spans 12 residues. The DNA of the CDR3 is TGTGCCAGCAGCTTAGGAGGGGATGAGCAGTTCTTC. Protein sequence: CASSLGGDEQFF. Drawing the rest from reference TRBV11-1 and TRBJ2-1, the complete variable domain is EAEVAQSPRYKITEKSQAVAFWCDPISGHATLYWYRQILGQGPELLVQFQDESVVDDSQLPKDRFSAERLKGVDSTLKIQPAELGDSAMYLCASSLGGDEQFFGPGTRLTVL.

This clone was counted between two and nine times. This chain connects TRBV10-3 to TRBJ1-3, with 8 bases that match TRBD1. The length of the CDR3 is 15 residues. V lost 9 bases and J lost 2; bases outside the gene matches: 9. Germline V CDR1 and CDR2: ENHRY, SYGVKD. Here the CDR3 DNA reads TGTGCCATAACCAGAGGGACAGGTCCTGGAAACACCATATATTTT. Translating it yields CAITRGTGPGNTIYF.

V is TRBV29-1 and J is TRBJ2-2; tentative D call: TRBD1 (6 bases). Per the germline V gene, CDR1 is SQVTM and CDR2 is ANQGSEA. The CDR3 runs 13 residues. V gave up 7 bases and J gave up 11 bases, with 20 bases separating them. The CDR3 spells CSAYWQGSLELFF. As DNA, the CDR3 is TGCAGCGCGTATTGGCAGGGGTCTCTTGAGCTGTTTTTT.

The V gene is TRBV11-3, the J gene TRBJ2-3, with 10 bases identical to TRBD2. The CDR3 is 17 amino acids. V gave up 2 bases and J gave up 6 bases; unmatched junction bases: 11. CDR1 SGHNT and CDR2 YENEEA come from the germline V gene. The CDR3 protein is CASSLTPLAGLRDTQYF. In DNA, the CDR3 is TGTGCCAGCAGCTTAACTCCACTAGCGGGGTTAAGGGATACGCAGTATTTT.

This clone was counted once. The V call is TRBV27, the J call TRBJ2-1, with TRBD1 identical over 9 bases. After removal of 5 bases from V and 3 bases from J, the junction contained 8 bases not matched to a gene. Germline-derived CDR1 and CDR2 are MNHEY and SMNVEV (reference sequence). The CDR3 has 16 residues. The CDR3 DNA follows: TGTGCCAGCAGTCCCGGGACAGGGATCCGCTACAATGAGCAGTTCTTC. Its translation is CASSPGTGIRYNEQFF.

The V gene is TRBV7-9, the J gene TRBJ2-2; 9 nucleotides agree with TRBD1. The CDR3 is 16 amino acids. Germline trimming cut 5 bases from V and 4 bases from J; bases unmatched to any gene: 8. In germline, CDR1 is SEHNR, CDR2 FQNEAQ (reference sequence). This CDR3 is CASSPVGQGGTGELFF. The CDR3 DNA follows: TGTGCCAGCAGCCCAGTGGGACAGGGTGGCACCGGGGAGCTGTTTTTT.

The rearrangement links TRBV2 to TRBJ2-7, with TRBD1 matching 8 bases. This CDR3 is built from 15 residues. CDR1 is SNHLY and CDR2 is FYNNEI in the germline V gene. Trimming took 2 bases from V and 2 from J; bases not matched to a gene: 5. The CDR3 nucleotides read TGTGCCAGCAGTGAACTGGCAGGGGGCCCCTACGAGCAGTACTTC. Amino acids: CASSELAGGPYEQYF. Full variable domain (outside the CDR3, taken from reference TRBV2 and TRBJ2-7): EPEVTQTPSHQVTQMGQEVILRCVPISNHLYFYWYRQILGQKVEFLVSFYNNEISEKSEIFDDQFSVERPDGSNFTLKIRSTKLEDSAMYFCASSELAGGPYEQYFGPGTRLTVT.

V gene TRBV9 combines with J gene TRBJ2-1; D may be TRBD2 (5 bases). Germline CDR1 is SGDLS and CDR2 is YYNGEE. Trimming shortened V by 0 bases and J by 1 base, and 8 bases separated the two germline ends. CDR3 length: 15 residues. The CDR3 spells CASSVEAVSYNEQFF. The CDR3 DNA reads TGTGCCAGCAGCGTAGAAGCGGTTTCCTACAATGAGCAGTTCTTC.

The J gene is TRBJ2-3, the V gene TRBV6-4; tentatively, D is TRBD1 (6 bases). The germline CDR1 and CDR2 sequences are MRHNA and SNTAGT. The CDR3 spans 14 residues. Trimming took off 5 bases at V and 2 bases at J, with 11 bases between the two ends. CDR3 bases: TGTGCCAGCAGTCCGGGACATCTCACAGATACGCAGTATTTT. Translated: CASSPGHLTDTQYF.

The chain couples TRBV5-1 to TRBJ1-1, with 10 bases lining up with TRBD1. V was pared by 6 bases and J by 4 bases, with 6 bases of the junction left unmatched. This CDR3 is built from 14 residues. Germline CDR1 is SGHRS and CDR2 is YFSETQ. CDR3 sequence reads: CASTDGTGVTEAFF. CDR3 nucleotides: TGCGCCAGCACGGACGGGACAGGGGTCACTGAAGCTTTCTTT.